The source of this TCR beta chain is a study of response to subunit inactivated influenza vaccine. Study outcomes and limitations: With each seasonal influenza vaccination, the authors suggested, few new T cells are recruited.

From the RT-PCR reads, TCRdb called clonotypes with MiXCR, one entry per CDR3 protein. The table shows approximately 530,000 distinct CDR3 sequences, with approximately 6.9% occurring only once. This clonotype was counted a few times. What it binds is not known. The V gene's germline CDR1 is DFQATT and CDR2 SNEGSKA (reference sequence). Trimming stripped 3 bases from V and 3 bases from J, with 8 bases between. The CDR3 has 12 amino acids. The rearrangement uses TRBV20-1 and TRBJ2-5, with D unresolved. Source: PBMCs from blood, taken approximately 25 months after vaccination. The TCR originated in a man between 50 and 69 years old who received an inactivated influenza vaccine. The CDR3 protein is CSASYSKETQYF. The CDR3 DNA reads as TGCAGTGCTAGTTATTCAAAAGAGACCCAGTACTTC.